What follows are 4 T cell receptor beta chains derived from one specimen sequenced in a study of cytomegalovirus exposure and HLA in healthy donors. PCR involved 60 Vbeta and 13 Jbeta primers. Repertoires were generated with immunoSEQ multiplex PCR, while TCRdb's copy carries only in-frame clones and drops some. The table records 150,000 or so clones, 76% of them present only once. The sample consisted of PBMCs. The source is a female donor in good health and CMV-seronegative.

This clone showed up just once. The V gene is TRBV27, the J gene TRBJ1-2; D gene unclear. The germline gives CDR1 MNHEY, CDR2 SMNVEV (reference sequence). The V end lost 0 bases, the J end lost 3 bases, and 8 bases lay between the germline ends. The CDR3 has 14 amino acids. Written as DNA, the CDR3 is TGTGCCAGCAGTTTATCGCGGGGTTACTATGGCTACACCTTC. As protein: CASSLSRGYYGYTF.

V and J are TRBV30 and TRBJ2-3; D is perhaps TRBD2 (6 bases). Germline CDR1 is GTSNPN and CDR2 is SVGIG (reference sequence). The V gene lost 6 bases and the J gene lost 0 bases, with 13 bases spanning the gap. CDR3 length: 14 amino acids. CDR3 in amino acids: CACRKGTSTDTQYF. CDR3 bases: TGTGCCTGTAGAAAGGGGACTAGCACAGATACGCAGTATTTT. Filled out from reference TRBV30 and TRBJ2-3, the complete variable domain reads SQTIHQWPATLVQPVGSPLSLECTVEGTSNPNLYWYRQAAGRGLQLLFYSVGIGQISSEVPQNLSASRPQDRQFILSSKKLLLSDSGFYLCACRKGTSTDTQYFGPGTRLTVL.

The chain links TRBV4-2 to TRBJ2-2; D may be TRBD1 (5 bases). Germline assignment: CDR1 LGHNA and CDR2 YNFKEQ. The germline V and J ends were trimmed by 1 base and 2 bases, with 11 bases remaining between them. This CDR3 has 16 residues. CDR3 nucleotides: TGTGCCAGCAGCCAAGCCCCAGACAGAAACACCGGGGAGCTGTTTTTT. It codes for CASSQAPDRNTGELFF.

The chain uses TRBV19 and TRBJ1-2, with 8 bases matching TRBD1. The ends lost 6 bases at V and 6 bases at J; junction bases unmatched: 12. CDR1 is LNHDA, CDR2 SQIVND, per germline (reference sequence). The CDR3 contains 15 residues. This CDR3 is CASSPDRERKNGYTF. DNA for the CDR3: TGTGCCAGTAGCCCGGACAGGGAAAGGAAGAATGGCTACACCTTC.